These 31 T cell receptor beta chains were all obtained from the same sample, sequenced in a study of blood T cell repertoires in COVID-19. Sequenced by immunoSEQ multiplex PCR; TCRdb stores in-frame clones only, minus some. The table records fewer than 300,000 clones, 75% to 90% of them present only once. The sample taken for sequencing was peripheral blood. Every receptor here comes from a woman in her 70s with active or convalescent COVID-19.

The chain uses TRBV24-1 and TRBJ1-2, with 8 bases fitting TRBD1. Germline CDR1 is KGHDR and CDR2 is SFDVKD. The V segment lost 4 bases and the J segment 6 bases; nucleotides outside the gene matches: 15. The CDR3 length is 17 residues. The CDR3 bases are TGTGCCACCAGTGACTCCAGGACAGGGTTTCACGATGATGGCTACACCTTC. Amino acid sequence: CATSDSRTGFHDDGYTF.

This sequence joins TRBV18 and TRBJ1-1, with D perhaps matching TRBD1 (6 bases). This CDR3 is 16 amino acids long. Per germline, CDR1 KGHSH and CDR2 LQKENI. V gave up 0 bases and J gave up 0 bases, with 11 bases separating them. CDR3 DNA: TGTGCCAGCTCACCACCAAGGACAGAAATGAACACTGAAGCTTTCTTT. Amino acids: CASSPPRTEMNTEAFF.

The chain joins TRBV7-9 to TRBJ1-2; 10 nucleotides align to TRBD1. The CDR3 spans 14 residues. CDR1 and CDR2 from the germline V gene are SEHNR and FQNEAQ (reference sequence). After removal of 5 bases from V and 6 bases from J, the junction contained 6 bases not matched to a gene. CDR3 amino acids: CASSGTGTGDGYTF. The CDR3 nucleotides read TGTGCCAGCAGCGGCACCGGGACAGGGGATGGCTACACCTTC.

This sequence joins TRBV6-5 and TRBJ1-2, with 9 bases matching TRBD1. There are 14 residues in the CDR3. With V trimmed by 5 bases and J by 7 bases, 8 bases remained unmatched. From germline, CDR1 is MNHEY and CDR2 SVGAGI. CDR3 sequence reads: CASSPGQGNSGYTF. Here the CDR3 DNA reads TGTGCCAGCAGTCCCGGACAGGGGAATAGTGGCTACACCTTC.

V usage is TRBV30 and J usage is TRBJ1-1; a weak D match, TRBD1 (6 bases). The CDR3 is 13 amino acids. Germline CDR1 reads GTSNPN; CDR2 reads SVGIG (reference sequence). The V gene lost 0 bases and the J gene lost 6 bases, with 11 bases spanning the gap. The CDR3 spells CAWSVQGGAEAFF. CDR3 DNA: TGTGCCTGGAGTGTACAGGGAGGGGCTGAAGCTTTCTTT.

On this clone itself: Other DNA sequences in this specimen translate into the identical CDR3. This sequence joins TRBV4-3 and TRBJ1-4; 8 bases agree with TRBD1. Trimming removed 1 base from V and 8 bases from J; junction bases left unmatched: 3. The CDR3 extends over 14 amino acids. Germline assignment: CDR1 LGHNA and CDR2 YSLEER. The CDR3: CASSQGQGNEKLFF. The CDR3 coding sequence is TGCGCCAGCAGCCAAGGACAGGGGAACGAAAAACTGTTTTTT.

The chain has TRBV19 and TRBJ2-7; D is perhaps TRBD1 (6 bases). CDR1 and CDR2 (germline): LNHDA, SQIVND (reference sequence). This CDR3 has 15 amino acids. Trimming took 6 bases from V and 4 from J, leaving 19 bases between them. The CDR3 protein is CASRTTGKGEYEQYF. For the CDR3, the DNA is TGTGCCAGTAGGACTACAGGGAAAGGCGAGTACGAGCAGTACTTC.

There are a few counts of this clone. The V and J genes are TRBV29-1 and TRBJ2-3; D perhaps matches TRBD1 (5 bases). The CDR3 runs to 15 residues. Trimming pared 1 base from V and 0 bases from J, leaving 11 bases between. Germline CDR1 and CDR2: SQVTM and ANQGSEA. As DNA, the CDR3 is TGCAGCGTTGAAGGGCAGGGCGGTAGCACAGATACGCAGTATTTT. Translating it yields CSVEGQGGSTDTQYF.

The J gene is TRBJ2-7, the V gene TRBV29-1; 8 bases are shared with TRBD2. Trimming took 6 bases from V and 1 from J; bases not matched to a gene: 8. The CDR3 has 14 residues. Germline V lookup: CDR1 SQVTM, CDR2 ANQGSEA. The CDR3 DNA is TGCAGCGTGGACTCCCGGGGGGGTTCCTACGAGCAGTACTTC. This translates into CSVDSRGGSYEQYF.

V and J are TRBV6-5 and TRBJ2-1; no definite D call. The V gene lost 0 bases and the J gene lost 6 bases, with 6 bases spanning the gap. CDR3 size: 13 residues. Germline V lookup: CDR1 MNHEY, CDR2 SVGAGI. The CDR3 is CASSYSYGNEQFF. Written as DNA, the CDR3 is TGTGCCAGCAGTTACTCCTATGGCAATGAGCAGTTCTTC.

Only one count was recorded for this clone. This chain uses TRBV5-1 with TRBJ2-1; 8 bases are a match to TRBD2. The CDR3 is 14 amino acids. Losses at the gene ends were 5 bases for V and 2 bases for J; bases not matched to a gene: 3. CDR1 and CDR2 (germline): SGHRS, YFSETQ. CDR3 in amino acids: CASREREPYNEQFF. The CDR3 nucleotides are TGCGCCAGCAGGGAGCGGGAGCCCTACAATGAGCAGTTCTTC. Combining the CDR3 with reference TRBV5-1 and TRBJ2-1 gives the whole variable domain KAGVTQTPRYLIKTRGQQVTLSCSPISGHRSVSWYQQTPGQGLQFLFEYFSETQRNKGNFPGRFSGRQFSNSRSEMNVSTLELGDSALYLCASREREPYNEQFFGPGTRLTVL.

The chain combines TRBV2 with TRBJ1-2, with TRBD1 matching over 8 bases. V dropped 8 bases and J dropped 0; count of bases not matched to a gene: 5. CDR1 SNHLY and CDR2 FYNNEI come from the germline V gene. The CDR3 runs 14 residues. The CDR3 bases are TGTGCCAGCCGACAGGGGCTAGCTAACTATGGCTACACCTTC. This sequence encodes CASRQGLANYGYTF.

The chain couples TRBV5-1 to TRBJ1-6, with D maybe TRBD1 (5 bases). V was clipped by 2 bases and J by 14 bases, with 20 bases between them. The CDR3 loop spans 15 amino acids. Germline V lookup: CDR1 SGHRS, CDR2 YFSETQ. Here the CDR3 reads CASSLEGTTRGALHF. CDR3 coding DNA: TGCGCCAGCAGCTTAGAGGGGACGACCCGGGGGGCCCTCCACTTT.

The chain is built from TRBV6-5 and TRBJ1-1; D not resolved. Germline V gene lookup returns CDR1 MNHEY and CDR2 SVGAGI. The CDR3 runs 15 residues. V was clipped by 0 bases and J by 0 bases, with 8 bases between them. The CDR3 here is CASSYSLGLNTEAFF. The CDR3 DNA reads as TGTGCCAGCAGTTACTCGCTGGGCCTGAACACTGAAGCTTTCTTT.

V gene TRBV30 combines with J gene TRBJ2-1; D uncertain. Trimming removed 2 bases at V and 9 bases at J, with 11 bases between. Per germline, CDR1 GTSNPN and CDR2 SVGIG (reference sequence). The CDR3 consists of 12 residues. The CDR3 sequence is CAWSPPVTEQFF. In nucleotides, the CDR3 is TGTGCCTGGAGTCCACCAGTTACTGAGCAGTTCTTC.

This clone is a singleton in its sample. The chain employs TRBV28 and TRBJ2-5; 9 bases fit TRBD2. Germline CDR1 reads MDHEN; CDR2 reads SYDVKM. The CDR3 totals 14 residues. The V and J ends lost 3 bases and 5 bases, in that order; junction bases with no gene match: 4. CDR3 in DNA: TGTGCCAGCAGTTTTATAGCGGGAGTGGAGACCCAGTACTTC. Amino acid sequence: CASSFIAGVETQYF.

The chain employs TRBV11-2 and TRBJ1-2; possible D gene TRBD1, 6 bases. CDR3 size: 13 residues. The germline V and J ends were trimmed by 6 bases and 4 bases, with 12 bases remaining between them. Germline V CDR1 and CDR2: SGHAT, FQNNGV. The CDR3 region is CASRGGGLYGYTF. In nucleotides, the CDR3 is TGTGCCAGCAGAGGGGGGGGCCTCTATGGCTACACCTTC. The full variable domain, completed using reference TRBV11-2 and TRBJ1-2, is EAGVAQSPRYKIIEKRQSVAFWCNPISGHATLYWYQQILGQGPKLLIQFQNNGVVDDSQLPKDRFSAERLKGVDSTLKIQPAKLEDSAVYLCASRGGGLYGYTFGSGTRLTVV.

The chain links TRBV4-2 to TRBJ2-2, with a possible D match to TRBD2 (7 bases). Germline-derived CDR1 and CDR2 are LGHNA and YNFKEQ. CDR3 size: 16 residues. Deletions cut 0 bases from V and 10 bases from J, with 18 bases between. The CDR3 DNA sequence: TGTGCCAGCAGCCAAGAAGGGGGAGGGCCTAACGAGGAGCTGTTTTTT. It is translated as CASSQEGGGPNEELFF.

V is TRBV28 and J is TRBJ2-4; tentatively, D is TRBD1 (5 bases). The CDR3 spans 15 residues. Germline assignment: CDR1 MDHEN and CDR2 SYDVKM. The ends were cut back, 5 bases at V and 0 bases at J, with 11 bases in the middle. Here the CDR3 DNA reads TGTGCCAGCAGTCCGGTAGGGGTAGCCAAAAACATTCAGTACTTC. Translated: CASSPVGVAKNIQYF.

This clone was observed once. This CDR3 reads CASSRGVTEAFF. DNA for the CDR3: TGTGCCAGCTCCAGGGGGGTAACTGAAGCTTTCTTT. The chain is built from TRBV7-2 and TRBJ1-1, with 7 bases that match TRBD1. The CDR3 length is 12 residues. The germline V gene has CDR1 SGHTA and CDR2 FQGNSA. Unmatched junction bases numbered 5, after V lost 8 bases and J lost 5 bases.

The CDR3, as DNA: TGTGCCAGCAGTGCACCAGGGACAGGGGAATGGGAGCAGTACTTC. Its protein is CASSAPGTGEWEQYF. The genes are TRBV28 and TRBJ2-7; TRBD1 matches 10 bases. In germline, CDR1 is MDHEN, CDR2 SYDVKM. Unmatched junction bases numbered 11, after V lost 5 bases and J lost 7 bases. This CDR3 comprises 15 residues.

This chain links TRBV18 with TRBJ2-5; 11 nucleotides line up with TRBD1. The CDR3 contains 14 residues. V gave up 8 bases and J gave up 4 bases; unmatched junction bases: 6. Germline V gene lookup returns CDR1 KGHSH and CDR2 LQKENI. The chain's CDR3 is CASTTGTGGETQYF. The DNA for the CDR3 is TGTGCCAGCACTACCGGGACAGGGGGAGAGACCCAGTACTTC.

The genes are TRBV5-1 and TRBJ1-4; 8 nucleotides agree with TRBD1. J gave up 8 bases and V 0 bases, and 3 bases lay outside the gene matches. There are 14 residues in the CDR3. CDR1 and CDR2 from the germline V gene are SGHRS and YFSETQ. DNA of the CDR3: TGCGCCAGCAGCTTGGGGACAGGGTTCGAAAAACTGTTTTTT. This codes for CASSLGTGFEKLFF.

This chain links TRBV29-1 with TRBJ2-1; 7 nucleotides align to TRBD1. The J segment lost 7 bases and the V segment lost 4 bases, leaving 4 bases of the junction unmatched. Per germline, CDR1 SQVTM and CDR2 ANQGSEA. The CDR3 extends over 12 amino acids. CDR3 coding DNA: TGCAGCGTTGTAGGGACAGAGAATGAGCAGTTCTTC. Amino acid sequence: CSVVGTENEQFF.

The chain couples TRBV29-1 to TRBJ1-1; D gene uncertain. Trimming stripped 7 bases from V and 10 bases from J, with 22 bases between. From germline, CDR1 is SQVTM and CDR2 ANQGSEA. CDR3 length: 13 residues. CDR3 sequence reads: CSAQGGRAEGAFF. DNA for the CDR3: TGCAGCGCCCAAGGAGGCCGAGCGGAAGGAGCTTTCTTT.

The chain carries TRBV7-2 and TRBJ1-1, with D uncertain. There are 13 residues in the CDR3. Germline V gene lookup returns CDR1 SGHTA and CDR2 FQGNSA. In DNA, the CDR3 is TGTGTCGAGTCCGAGGGTGGGAACACTGAAGCTTTCTTT. Residues: CVESEGGNTEAFF. Full variable domain (remainder filled in from reference TRBV7-2 and TRBJ1-1): GAGVSQSPSNKVTEKGKDVELRCDPISGHTALYWYRQSLGQGLEFLIYFQGNSAPDKSGLPSDRFSAERTGGSVSTLTIQRTQQEDSAVYLCVESEGGNTEAFFGQGTRLTVV.

This chain connects TRBV28 to TRBJ1-3; D is possibly TRBD1 (6 bases). Trimming removed 5 bases from V and 4 bases from J, with 12 bases in between. CDR1 MDHEN and CDR2 SYDVKM come from the germline V gene. The CDR3 length is 14 residues. Written as DNA, the CDR3 is TGTGCCAGCAGTACCTTAGGACAGGGAAACACCATATATTTT. It translates to CASSTLGQGNTIYF.

V is TRBV29-1 and J is TRBJ1-4; 8 bases line up with TRBD1. CDR3 length: 14 amino acids. The germline CDR1 and CDR2 sequences are SQVTM and ANQGSEA. The V segment lost 5 bases and the J segment 4 bases; nucleotides outside the gene matches: 6. CDR3 coding DNA: TGCAGCGTTCATGGACAGGGTGGTAATGAAAAACTGTTTTTT. This encodes CSVHGQGGNEKLFF.

The J gene is TRBJ2-7, the V gene TRBV14; TRBD2 matches at 11 bases. The ends lost 4 bases at V and 4 bases at J; junction bases unmatched: 6. Looked up from germline, CDR1 is SGHDN and CDR2 is FVKESK. This CDR3 has 15 amino acids. This CDR3 reads CASSPTSGSRYEQYF. CDR3 bases: TGTGCCAGCAGCCCCACTAGCGGGAGTAGATACGAGCAGTACTTC.

The chain links TRBV28 to TRBJ1-5; D call uncertain. Between the trimmed V and J ends, which lost 3 bases and 3 bases, there was a span of 15 bases. Germline CDR1 MDHEN, CDR2 SYDVKM. This CDR3 comprises 16 residues. CDR3 sequence (DNA): TGTGCCAGCAGTTTGGGCGCTTACCACGACAATCAGCCCCAGCATTTT. This translates into CASSLGAYHDNQPQHF.

The chain joins TRBV10-3 to TRBJ2-3; 7 bases map to TRBD1. The CDR3 loop spans 22 amino acids. Germline loops: CDR1 ENHRY, CDR2 SYGVKD. Trimming took 4 bases from V and 6 from J; bases not matched to a gene: 31. CDR3 region: CAISGSHLGGALSRGHLDTQYF. Here the CDR3 DNA reads TGTGCCATCAGTGGCTCCCATCTAGGGGGCGCACTAAGTCGCGGCCATCTGGATACGCAGTATTTT.